Each of the 21 T cell receptor beta chains below was sequenced from the same sample in a study of blood T cell repertoires in COVID-19. Measured with immunoSEQ multiplex PCR; TCRdb has only the in-frame clones, and not every one. In the table there are approximately 200,000 clones, about 95% of which are singletons. Material for sequencing was peripheral blood. Receptors were obtained from a young man with COVID-19, enrolled during active disease.

The gene calls are TRBV29-1 and TRBJ2-3; 9 nucleotides agree with TRBD2. V gave up 5 bases and J gave up 2 bases; unmatched junction bases: 8. Germline lookup yields CDR1 SQVTM and CDR2 ANQGSEA. The CDR3 spans 15 residues. The CDR3 nucleotides are TGCAGCGTTACGCGACTAGCGGTCTACACAGATACGCAGTATTTT. Translation: CSVTRLAVYTDTQYF.

V and J are TRBV21-1 and TRBJ1-1; TRBD1 reflects the table's D call only, with no check against the DNA. TRBV21-1 has pseudogene status. The CDR3 length is 14 residues. This CDR3 is CASSKVQGYTEAFF. The CDR3 nucleotides read TGTGCCAGCAGCAAAGTGCAGGGTTACACTGAAGCTTTCTTT.

J is TRBJ2-3 and V is TRBV5-1; perhaps TRBD2 as D (7 bases). The V gene lost 4 bases and the J gene lost 1 base, with 13 bases spanning the gap. The germline V gene has CDR1 SGHRS and CDR2 YFSETQ. CDR3 length: 15 residues. DNA for the CDR3: TGCGCCAGCAGCCTAGGGGGGGGCCGCACAGATACGCAGTATTTT. This encodes CASSLGGGRTDTQYF.

The V gene is TRBV7-2, the J gene TRBJ1-3, with TRBD1 matching 7 bases. CDR1 and CDR2 from the germline V gene are SGHTA and FQGNSA. V was clipped by 4 bases and J by 6 bases; unmatched bases: 9. The length of the CDR3 is 15 residues. CDR3: CASSSLMTGPNTIYF. The CDR3 bases are TGTGCCAGCAGCTCTCTAATGACAGGGCCAAACACCATATATTTT.

The rearrangement joins TRBV27 to TRBJ2-1, with D unresolved. The length of the CDR3 is 16 residues. V lost 5 bases and J lost 2, with 16 bases in between. Germline V gene sequence: CDR1 MNHEY, CDR2 SMNVEV (reference sequence). CDR3 sequence: CASSATPDFTYNEQFF. CDR3 DNA sequence: TGTGCCAGCAGTGCAACTCCCGATTTCACCTACAATGAGCAGTTCTTC.

This chain joins TRBV6-5 and TRBJ1-6; D remains ambiguous. The V and J ends lost 0 bases and 7 bases respectively, with 13 bases between them. Germline CDR1 and CDR2: MNHEY and SVGAGI. CDR3 length: 16 residues. CDR3 sequence reads: CASSYSRGGQNSPLHF. CDR3 nucleotide sequence: TGTGCCAGCAGTTACTCAAGAGGCGGGCAAAATTCACCCCTCCACTTT.

The chain employs TRBV6-5 and TRBJ1-5; weak D call: TRBD1 (6 bases). Germline lookup yields CDR1 MNHEY and CDR2 SVGAGI. V lost 4 bases and J 3 bases, leaving 10 bases between the germline ends. CDR3 length: 14 amino acids. Here the CDR3 reads CASSSQGNNQPQHF. The DNA for the CDR3 is TGTGCCAGCAGTTCACAGGGAAACAATCAGCCCCAGCATTTT.

The CDR3 DNA reads as TGTGCCAGCAGTCCCCAACGGACTGGCGGGGCCAATCAGCCCCAGCATTTT. It encodes CASSPQRTGGANQPQHF. V and J are TRBV27 and TRBJ1-5; D might be TRBD1 (5 bases). With 5 bases removed from V and 3 bases from J, the gap between germline ends came to 20 bases. The CDR3 spans 17 residues. Looked up from germline, CDR1 is MNHEY and CDR2 is SMNVEV (reference sequence).

The rearrangement uses TRBV18 and TRBJ2-2; a weak D match, TRBD1 (6 bases). Looked up from germline, CDR1 is KGHSH and CDR2 is LQKENI. V dropped 8 bases and J dropped 1 base, with 17 bases sitting between them. CDR3 length: 16 amino acids. The CDR3 spells CASPPPGGMNTGELFF. CDR3 nucleotide sequence: TGTGCCAGCCCTCCTCCTGGGGGCATGAACACCGGGGAGCTGTTTTTT.

The chain couples TRBV4-1 to TRBJ1-2, with TRBD1 identical over 8 bases. There are 16 residues in the CDR3. Germline lookup yields CDR1 MGHRA and CDR2 YSYEKL. Losses at the gene ends were 2 bases for V and 5 bases for J; bases not matched to a gene: 10. The CDR3 region has the DNA TGCGCCAGCAGCCAACCTCGGACAGGGAATAAATATGGCTACACCTTC. Its protein product is CASSQPRTGNKYGYTF.

CDR3 residues: CASNPRGTGANVLTF. The CDR3 DNA reads as TGTGCCAGCAATCCCAGGGGGACTGGGGCCAACGTCCTGACTTTC. The chain uses TRBV3-1 (or the pseudogene TRBV3-2) and TRBJ2-6; TRBD1 aligns across 7 bases. V lost 7 bases, J lost 2 bases, and 5 bases stayed unmatched. CDR1 LGHDT and CDR2 YNNKEL come from the germline V gene (reference sequence). CDR3 length: 15 amino acids.

The V call is TRBV6-1, the J call TRBJ1-5; maybe TRBD1 (6 bases). Germline assignment: CDR1 MNHNS and CDR2 SASEGT. The V end lost 2 bases, the J end lost 6 bases, and 8 bases lay between the germline ends. There are 13 residues in the CDR3. In nucleotides, the CDR3 is TGTGCCAGCAGTGAAAGGGGGGGTCAGCCCCAGCATTTT. Its protein product is CASSERGGQPQHF.

This chain links TRBV18 with TRBJ1-2, with D perhaps matching TRBD1 (6 bases). From germline, CDR1 is KGHSH and CDR2 LQKENI. The V end was cut by 5 bases, the J end by 2 bases, with 9 bases between. The CDR3 spans 13 residues. The CDR3 spells CASSNDRNYGYTF. CDR3 DNA: TGTGCCAGCTCAAACGACAGGAACTATGGCTACACCTTC.

The V call is TRBV19, the J call TRBJ1-4, with D tentatively TRBD1 (6 bases). V lost 1 base and J 4 bases, leaving 13 bases between the germline ends. CDR3 length equals 16 residues. The V gene's germline CDR1 is LNHDA and CDR2 SQIVND (reference sequence). The CDR3 DNA follows: TGTGCCAGTAGTATAGGGGCAGGGGCCAGTAATGAAAAACTGTTTTTT. Translated, it gives CASSIGAGASNEKLFF.

This sequence joins TRBV28 and TRBJ2-7, with D perhaps matching TRBD2 (5 bases). Per the germline V gene, CDR1 is MDHEN and CDR2 is SYDVKM. V was cut by 3 bases and J by 3 bases, with 6 bases left in between. This CDR3 region has 12 residues. The CDR3 region is CASSLGSYEQYF. DNA of the CDR3: TGTGCCAGCAGTTTGGGGAGCTACGAGCAGTACTTC.

The chain has TRBV18 and TRBJ2-7; 11 nucleotides align to TRBD1. Germline V gene sequence: CDR1 KGHSH, CDR2 LQKENI. J lost 4 bases, V lost 5 bases, and 4 bases had no gene match. This CDR3 is built from 14 residues. The CDR3 sequence is CASSRGQGVYEQYF. CDR3 sequence (DNA): TGTGCCAGCTCAAGGGGACAGGGGGTATACGAGCAGTACTTC.

CDR3 loop: CASTPTGSYGYTF. The CDR3 nucleotides are TGTGCCAGTACTCCAACAGGGAGCTATGGCTACACCTTC. The chain couples TRBV19 to TRBJ1-2, with D maybe TRBD1 (6 bases). The CDR3 spans 13 residues. The V gene lost 7 bases and the J gene lost 4 bases, with 13 bases spanning the gap. CDR1 and CDR2 from the germline V gene are LNHDA and SQIVND (reference sequence).

The chain links TRBV3-1 (or the pseudogene TRBV3-2) to TRBJ1-3, with 9 bases that match TRBD1. The CDR3 consists of 17 residues. Germline CDR1 and CDR2: LGHDT and YNNKEL (reference sequence). V lost 0 bases and J lost 0; bases outside the gene matches: 3. CDR3: CASSQDLTGGSGNTIYF. The CDR3 DNA reads as TGTGCCAGCAGCCAAGATCTGACAGGGGGCTCTGGAAACACCATATATTTT.

V usage is TRBV29-1 and J usage is TRBJ2-1; 10 bases are a match to TRBD1. The CDR3 has 12 amino acids. CDR1 and CDR2 from the germline V gene are SQVTM and ANQGSEA. With V trimmed by 8 bases and J by 7 bases, 5 bases remained unmatched. This CDR3 is CSCLDRGNEQFF. CDR3 sequence (DNA): TGCAGCTGTCTGGACAGGGGGAATGAGCAGTTCTTC.

CDR3 sequence (DNA): TGTGCCAGCAGTGCCAGGGGGTCGGGGAACACTGAAGCTTTCTTT. Its translation is CASSARGSGNTEAFF. The chain combines TRBV6-2 or TRBV6-3 with TRBJ1-1; 7 bases align to TRBD1. This CDR3 has 15 amino acids. J gave up 1 base and V 5 bases, and 7 bases lay outside the gene matches. Per germline, CDR1 MNHEY and CDR2 SVGEGT.

Comments on this clone: Compared with germline, one end of the junction differs, possibly owing to a read error. The chain uses TRBV10-1 and TRBJ2-1; no clear D. The CDR3 extends over 14 amino acids. Germline V gene lookup returns CDR1 WNHNN and CDR2 SYGVQD (reference sequence). The CDR3 DNA is TGCGCCAGCAGTAAGTCGAGGTCACACAATGAGCAGTTCTTC. This sequence encodes CASSKSRSHNEQFF.